This T cell receptor beta chain was found in a study of technical replicates of blood from several donors. The CDR3 covers 14 residues. V lost 11 bases to trimming and J lost 0 bases, with 14 bases between them. The germline gives CDR1 ENHRY, CDR2 SYGVKD. Here immunoSEQ multiplex PCR was the method, and the copy in TCRdb shows in-frame clones only, minus some. Of about 97,000 clones in the sample, about 95% were seen once. The clonotype was recovered from a human donor in good health. This chain links TRBV10-3 with TRBJ2-1; D gene uncertain. Material: T cells isolated from PBMCs. Here the CDR3 DNA reads TGTGCCGGCCTCGCTTGGAGCTCCTACAATGAGCAGTTCTTC. This translates into CAGLAWSSYNEQFF.